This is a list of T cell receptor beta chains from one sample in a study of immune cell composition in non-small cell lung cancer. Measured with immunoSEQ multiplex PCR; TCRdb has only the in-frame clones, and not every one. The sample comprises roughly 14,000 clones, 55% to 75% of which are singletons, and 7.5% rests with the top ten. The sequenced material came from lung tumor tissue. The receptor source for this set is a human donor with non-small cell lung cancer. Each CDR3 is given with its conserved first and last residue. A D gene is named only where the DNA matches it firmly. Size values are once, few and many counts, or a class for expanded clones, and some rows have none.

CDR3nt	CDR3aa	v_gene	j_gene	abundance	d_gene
TGTGCCAGCAGCGCAGGGGGCATTGGGGAAAAACTGTTTTTT	CASSAGGIGEKLFF	TRBV9	TRBJ1-4	NA	TRBD1
TGTGCCAGCAGCGTAGTAGAGGGTAGGCTCGCTGAAGCTTTCTTT	CASSVVEGRLAEAFF	TRBV9	TRBJ1-1	NA	NA
TGTGCCAGCAGCGCTCCGGGACAAAACACTGAAGCTTTCTTT	CASSAPGQNTEAFF	TRBV9	TRBJ1-1	NA	NA
TGTGCCAGCAGCTTAGAGACAGCCCCTGGGGCCAACGTCCTGACTTTC	CASSLETAPGANVLTF	TRBV7-6	TRBJ2-6	NA	NA
TGTGCCAGCAGTGTGCAGGGGGCTCTCCTCACTGAAGCTTTCTTT	CASSVQGALLTEAFF	TRBV6-6	TRBJ1-1	NA	TRBD1
TGCGCCAGCAGCCAATACAGGCTAACTAACTATGGCTACACCTTC	CASSQYRLTNYGYTF	TRBV4-3	TRBJ1-2	NA	NA
TGTGCCAGCAGCTTAGTTACAAGCGAGCAGTACTTC	CASSLVTSEQYF	TRBV7-2	TRBJ2-7	NA	NA
TGTGCCAGCTCACCGAGCTCCTACGAGCAGTACTTC	CASSPSSYEQYF	TRBV18	TRBJ2-7	NA	NA
TGTGCCATCAGCCGACAGGGTACGAATCAGCCCCAGCATTTT	CAISRQGTNQPQHF	TRBV10-3	TRBJ1-5	NA	TRBD1
TGTGCCAGCAGCTTACTACAGGGTGAGCAGTTCTTC	CASSLLQGEQFF	TRBV7-9	TRBJ2-1	NA	NA
TGTGCCAGCTCACCCCTCCACGGGACAGGGGATCCTAATTCACCCCTCCACTTT	CASSPLHGTGDPNSPLHF	TRBV18	TRBJ1-6	NA	TRBD1
TGTGCCAGCAACGGGGGGGGTATTACAGATACGCAGTATTTT	CASNGGGITDTQYF	TRBV9	TRBJ2-3	NA	TRBD2
TGTGCCTCTGTCGGAGGGACAGGGTCCTTTAGCTCTGGAAACACCATATATTTT	CASVGGTGSFSSGNTIYF	TRBV7-6	TRBJ1-3	NA	TRBD1
TGCAGCGTTGAACAGGGAAGAGGTCGGCGGCAGTACTTC	CSVEQGRGRRQYF	TRBV29-1	TRBJ2-7	few	NA
TGTGCCAGCAGAAGCGGGACCGACCTTTACAATGAGCAGTTCTTC	CASRSGTDLYNEQFF	TRBV27	TRBJ2-1	NA	TRBD2
TGTGCCAAACGATCAACAGCGGAGAGCACAGATACGCAGTATTTT	CAKRSTAESTDTQYF	TRBV19	TRBJ2-3	NA	NA
TGTGCCAGCAGTGAATGGAGTACCGCCGCAACTAATGAAAAACTGTTTTTT	CASSEWSTAATNEKLFF	TRBV25-1	TRBJ1-4	NA	NA
TGTGCCATCAGCGGGACAGGGACAACAGATACGCAGTATTTT	CAISGTGTTDTQYF	TRBV10-3	TRBJ2-3	few	TRBD1
TGCGCCAGCAGTCATCTCAACAGGGGATGTGTTTATAATGAGCAGTTCTTC	CASSHLNRGCVYNEQFF	TRBV23-1	TRBJ2-1	NA	TRBD1
TGTGCCAGCAGCTTAACTTCAGGGGGCGAGCAGTACTTC	CASSLTSGGEQYF	TRBV7-9	TRBJ2-7	NA	TRBD1
TGTGCCAGCAGTTTATCAAGACAGAACGAGCAGTACTTC	CASSLSRQNEQYF	TRBV27	TRBJ2-7	NA	NA
TGCAGCGTTTCATCCGACAGGACAGTCTATGGCTACACCTTC	CSVSSDRTVYGYTF	TRBV29-1	TRBJ1-2	NA	NA
TGTGCCAGCTCCCCGGGAGGGGACTCCGCCTACGAGCAGTACTTC	CASSPGGDSAYEQYF	TRBV7-3	TRBJ2-7	NA	TRBD2
TGTGCCAGCAGCTGGCCCCAAATCTATGGCTACACCTTC	CASSWPQIYGYTF	TRBV5-6	TRBJ1-2	NA	NA
TGTGCCAGCAGCTTGGGTTCGACAGGGGAGGGCGAGCAGTACTTC	CASSLGSTGEGEQYF	TRBV7-3	TRBJ2-7	NA	NA
TGTGCCAGCAGTCCCGGGCGGACAGGGGGTGGTAGCGGCTACACCTTC	CASSPGRTGGGSGYTF	TRBV27	TRBJ1-2	NA	TRBD1
TGCGCCAGCAGCTTCGGGCTGGAGGCTGAAGCTTTCTTT	CASSFGLEAEAFF	TRBV5-1	TRBJ1-1	NA	NA
TGCGCCAGCAGCTTGAAGCCCCCCCCCACAGATACGCAGTATTTT	CASSLKPPPTDTQYF	TRBV5-1	TRBJ2-3	NA	NA
TGCGCCAGCAGCCTTTCCGCGGGACAGGGGAACACTGAAGCTTTCTTT	CASSLSAGQGNTEAFF	TRBV4-3	TRBJ1-1	few	TRBD1
TGTGCCAGCACTAGCGGAGAGACCCAGTACTTC	CASTSGETQYF	TRBV7-2	TRBJ2-5	NA	TRBD2
TGTGCCAGCACCAAGGACAGGGTGAACACTGAAGCTTTCTTT	CASTKDRVNTEAFF	TRBV6-5	TRBJ1-1	NA	TRBD1
TGTGCCACCAGCAGGGGACTAGGAGGCGACAATGAGCAGTTCTTC	CATSRGLGGDNEQFF	TRBV15	TRBJ2-1	NA	TRBD2
TGCGCCAGCAGCTTGGCCGCAGGGTACAATGAGCAGTTCTTC	CASSLAAGYNEQFF	TRBV5-1	TRBJ2-1	NA	NA
TGTGCCAGCAGTGAAACCACATTGGGCAATCAGCCCCAGCATTTT	CASSETTLGNQPQHF	TRBV2	TRBJ1-5	NA	NA
TGTGCCATCAGTGAGGGGCCCGGGACCTACGAGCAGTACTTC	CAISEGPGTYEQYF	TRBV10-3	TRBJ2-7	NA	NA
TGTGCCAGTAGTACCAGGTCCGCCTTTGCCCGGGGGGCTGGCAAAGCTTTCTTT	CASSTRSAFARGAGKAFF	TRBV19	TRBJ1-1	NA	NA
TGTGCCAGCAGCTTAGCGCTGGGACAGGGCGTCGAGCAGTACTTC	CASSLALGQGVEQYF	TRBV11-2	TRBJ2-7	once	TRBD1
TGTGCCAGCTCACCACTCCTGAGGGCCAATGAGCAGTTCTTC	CASSPLLRANEQFF	TRBV18	TRBJ2-1	NA	NA
TGTGCCAGCAGCCCCCGGTCCTTAGCGGGGGTGCGGGATGAGCAGTTCTTC	CASSPRSLAGVRDEQFF	TRBV7-9	TRBJ2-1	NA	TRBD2
TGTGCCAGCAGTGAAGCTCAGGGTCTCGGCTACACCTTC	CASSEAQGLGYTF	TRBV6-1	TRBJ1-2	NA	NA
TGTGCCAGCAGCCCGACAGGGGATAACTATGGCTACACCTTC	CASSPTGDNYGYTF	TRBV7-9	TRBJ1-2	NA	TRBD1
TGTGCCAGCAGCCGGGGGGCAGATACGCAGTATTTT	CASSRGADTQYF	TRBV9	TRBJ2-3	NA	TRBD2
TGTGCCATCAGACTGGACAGGGATCGTTACGAGCAGTACTTC	CAIRLDRDRYEQYF	TRBV10-3	TRBJ2-7	NA	TRBD1
TGTGCCAGCAGTTTTTCAGGGGGCTTCGGCAATCAGCCCCAGCATTTT	CASSFSGGFGNQPQHF	TRBV27	TRBJ1-5	NA	TRBD1
TGCGCCAGCAGCTTGAACAGGAACACTGAAGCTTTCTTT	CASSLNRNTEAFF	TRBV5-1	TRBJ1-1	few	NA
TGTGCCAGCAGTGGAGACTGGACAGGCCGACGGCAGAACACCGGGGAGCTGTTTTTT	CASSGDWTGRRQNTGELFF	TRBV28	TRBJ2-2	NA	TRBD1
TGCAGCGTGATGGAGGGTTCTAATAGTCAGCCCCAGCATTTT	CSVMEGSNSQPQHF	TRBV29-1	TRBJ1-5	once	NA
TGTGCCAGCAGTTTGTTGGGGGCGAACACTGAAGCTTTCTTT	CASSLLGANTEAFF	TRBV27	TRBJ1-1	NA	NA
TGCGCCAGCAGTTCTCAGGGTATCGAAAATACGCAGTATTTT	CASSSQGIENTQYF	TRBV10-1	TRBJ2-3	few	NA
TGCGCCAGCAGCCAAGCCAAGGGTCTAGCGGGGGCCGGGACCGGGGAGCTGTTTTTT	CASSQAKGLAGAGTGELFF	TRBV4-1	TRBJ2-2	NA	TRBD2
TGTGCCAGCAGCTTGGGACAGGACACCGGGGAGCTGTTTTTT	CASSLGQDTGELFF	TRBV5-4	TRBJ2-2	NA	NA
TGCGCCAGCAGCCTCCGGGGAGCCCGGGACGGGGAGCTGTTTTTT	CASSLRGARDGELFF	TRBV5-1	TRBJ2-2	NA	NA
TGTGCCAGTAGGGTGACAGGGAGCTCCTACAATGAGCAGTTCTTC	CASRVTGSSYNEQFF	TRBV19	TRBJ2-1	NA	TRBD1
TGTGCCAGCAGCCAAACGACTAGCGGGTCCTCTATTGGGTACGAGCAGTACTTC	CASSQTTSGSSIGYEQYF	TRBV5-5	TRBJ2-7	NA	TRBD2
TGTGCCAGCAGCTTGAGGTCCAGGGATACGCAGTATTTT	CASSLRSRDTQYF	TRBV5-4	TRBJ2-3	NA	NA
TGTGCCAGCAGCTTCGCAGGGAAAGGCTACACCTTC	CASSFAGKGYTF	TRBV7-9	TRBJ1-2	NA	NA
TGTGCCAGCAGCCACGCTACAGGGACAGGGGATCGGCCAAAGCAGCCCCAGCATTTT	CASSHATGTGDRPKQPQHF	TRBV14	TRBJ1-5	NA	TRBD1
TGTGCCAGCAGCGCACAGGGACAGGGAGAAGAGAAACTGTTTTTT	CASSAQGQGEEKLFF	TRBV9	TRBJ1-4	NA	TRBD1
TGTGCCAGCAGTTACTTTGGTCGGGGAGAAAAACTGTTTTTT	CASSYFGRGEKLFF	TRBV6-5	TRBJ1-4	NA	NA
TGTGCCTGGAGTGAGGCAGGGGACGAAAAACTGTTTTTT	CAWSEAGDEKLFF	TRBV30	TRBJ1-4	few	NA